These 4 T cell receptor beta chains share one sample of origin, sequenced in a study of blood T cells in healthy people across ages. Combining a sample-barcoded 5' primer with a J-beta primer mix, a second PCR ran for roughly 7 to 12 cycles. Each CDR3 protein gets one entry after TCRdb re-called the 5' RACE reads with MiXCR. The sample yields more than 650,000 distinct CDR3 sequences, more than 25% seen once. These records were also assigned to another study, of T cells of mothers and their children.

Specimen: blood. These receptors all come from a boy aged 5-17 years in good health.

The J gene is TRBJ2-6, the V gene TRBV20-1; D perhaps matches TRBD1 (6 bases). V was clipped by 0 bases and J by 2 bases, with 8 bases between them. This CDR3 region has 15 residues. The germline V gene encodes CDR1 DFQATT and CDR2 SNEGSKA (reference sequence). CDR3 amino acids: CSARDGGAGANVLTF. CDR3 DNA sequence: TGCAGTGCTAGAGATGGGGGCGCTGGGGCCAACGTCCTGACTTTC.

This clonotype has just a few counts. This chain connects TRBV2 to TRBJ2-5; D not resolved. Germline CDR1 SNHLY, CDR2 FYNNEI. V dropped 6 bases and J dropped 3 bases, with 11 bases sitting between them. The CDR3 has 13 residues. The CDR3 bases are TGTGCCAGCAGCCCGAACGCGGAAGAGACCCAGTACTTC. Its translation: CASSPNAEETQYF.

This clonotype was counted a few times. CDR3 nucleotide sequence: TGTGCCAGCAGTTACTCGAGGTATAGCTACGAGCAGTACTTC. Its protein is CASSYSRYSYEQYF. The rearrangement links TRBV6-5 to TRBJ2-7, with D unresolved. The CDR3 is 14 residues long. The germline V and J ends were trimmed by 0 bases and 3 bases, with 9 bases remaining between them. Germline V gene data show CDR1 as MNHEY and CDR2 as SVGAGI.

A few counts support this clonotype. The chain is built from TRBV19 and TRBJ1-4; 7 nucleotides align to TRBD1. The ends lost 6 bases at V and 8 bases at J; junction bases unmatched: 12. CDR1 is LNHDA, CDR2 SQIVND, per germline (reference sequence). The CDR3 runs 15 residues. The CDR3 DNA reads as TGTGCCAGTAGCCGTTACCGGGACAGTGGAGAAAAACTGTTTTTT. Translated: CASSRYRDSGEKLFF.